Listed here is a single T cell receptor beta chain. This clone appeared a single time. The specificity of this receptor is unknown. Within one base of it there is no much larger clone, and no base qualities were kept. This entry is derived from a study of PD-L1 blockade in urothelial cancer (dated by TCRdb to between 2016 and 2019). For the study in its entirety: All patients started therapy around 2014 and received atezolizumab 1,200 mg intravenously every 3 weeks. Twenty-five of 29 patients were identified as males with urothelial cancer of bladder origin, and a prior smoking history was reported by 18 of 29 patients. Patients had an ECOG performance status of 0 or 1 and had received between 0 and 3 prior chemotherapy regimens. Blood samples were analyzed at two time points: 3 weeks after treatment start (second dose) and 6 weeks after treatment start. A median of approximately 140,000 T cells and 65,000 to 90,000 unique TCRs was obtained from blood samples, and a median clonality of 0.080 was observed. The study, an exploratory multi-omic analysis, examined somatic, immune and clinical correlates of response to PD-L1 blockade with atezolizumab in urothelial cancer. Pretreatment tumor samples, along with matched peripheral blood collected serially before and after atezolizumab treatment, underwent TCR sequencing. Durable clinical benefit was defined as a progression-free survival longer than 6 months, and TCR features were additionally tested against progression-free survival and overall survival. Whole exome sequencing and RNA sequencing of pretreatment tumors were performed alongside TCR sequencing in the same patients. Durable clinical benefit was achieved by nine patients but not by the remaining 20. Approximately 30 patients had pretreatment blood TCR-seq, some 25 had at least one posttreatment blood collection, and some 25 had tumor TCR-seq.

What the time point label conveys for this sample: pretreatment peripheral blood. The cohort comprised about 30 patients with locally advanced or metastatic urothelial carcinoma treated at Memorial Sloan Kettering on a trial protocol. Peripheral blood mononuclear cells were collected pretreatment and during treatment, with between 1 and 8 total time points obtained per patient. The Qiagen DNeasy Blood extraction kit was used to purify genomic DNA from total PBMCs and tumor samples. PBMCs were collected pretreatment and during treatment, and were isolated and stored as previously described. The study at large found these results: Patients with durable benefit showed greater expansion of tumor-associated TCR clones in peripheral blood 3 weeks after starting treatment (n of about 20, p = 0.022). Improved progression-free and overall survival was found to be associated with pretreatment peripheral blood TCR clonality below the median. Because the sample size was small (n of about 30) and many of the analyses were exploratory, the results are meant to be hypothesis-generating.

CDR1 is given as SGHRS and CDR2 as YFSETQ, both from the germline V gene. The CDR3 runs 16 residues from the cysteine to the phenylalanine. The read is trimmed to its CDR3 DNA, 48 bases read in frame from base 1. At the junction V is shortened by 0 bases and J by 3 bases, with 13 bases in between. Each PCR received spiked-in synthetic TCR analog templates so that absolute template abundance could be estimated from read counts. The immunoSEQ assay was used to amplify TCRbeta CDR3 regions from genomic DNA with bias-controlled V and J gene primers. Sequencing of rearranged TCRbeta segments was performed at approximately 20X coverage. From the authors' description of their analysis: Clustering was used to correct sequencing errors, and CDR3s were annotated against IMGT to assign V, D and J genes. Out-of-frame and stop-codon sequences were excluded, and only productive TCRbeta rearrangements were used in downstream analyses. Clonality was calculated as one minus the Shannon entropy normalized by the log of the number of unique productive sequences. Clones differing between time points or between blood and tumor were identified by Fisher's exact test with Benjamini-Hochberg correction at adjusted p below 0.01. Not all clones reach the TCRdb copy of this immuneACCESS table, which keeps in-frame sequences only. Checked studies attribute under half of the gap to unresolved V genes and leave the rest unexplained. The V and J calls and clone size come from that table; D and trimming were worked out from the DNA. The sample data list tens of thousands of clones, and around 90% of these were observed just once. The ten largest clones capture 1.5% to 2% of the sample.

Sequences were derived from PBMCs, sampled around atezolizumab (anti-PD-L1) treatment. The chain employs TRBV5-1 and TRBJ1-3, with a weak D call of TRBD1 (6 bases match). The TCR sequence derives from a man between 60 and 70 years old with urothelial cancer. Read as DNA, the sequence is TGCGCCAGCAGCTTGGCCGAGGGGGGGTTTGGAAACACCATATATTTT. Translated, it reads CASSLAEGGFGNTIYF.